This T cell receptor (beta chain) comes out of a study of early T cells in non-severe SARS-CoV-2 infection. The overall study: Unsorted whole blood bulk RNA was sequenced, with unpaired chains.

The CDR3 contains 15 residues. V was clipped by 3 bases and J by 4 bases; unmatched bases: 7. CDR1 and CDR2 (germline): SGHNT, YYREEE (reference sequence). This clonotype was recorded at least ten times. Its antigen is not known. Study-wide findings and caveats: Reliance on VDJdb matching favored anti-spike CD8 responses; private and CD4 specificities were missed.

Attached unique molecular identifiers marked individual cDNA molecules. MiXCR, applied by TCRdb to the 5' RACE reads, yields one record per CDR3 protein. The repertoire consists of 35,000 to 50,000 distinct CDR3 sequences, with 5% to 6.5% occurring once and the leading ten covering roughly 7.7%. The V call is TRBV5-4, the J call TRBJ2-5; 9 nucleotides align to TRBD1. This TCR came from an adult who was a healthcare worker with PCR-confirmed SARS-CoV-2 infection or an uninfected control (not recorded which). Source: whole blood, taken at baseline. The CDR3 spells CASSSRDREGETQYF. Here the CDR3 DNA reads TGTGCCAGCAGCTCCCGGGACAGGGAGGGAGAGACCCAGTACTTC. Supplemented by reference TRBV5-4 and TRBJ2-5, the full variable domain reads ETGVTQSPTHLIKTRGQQVTLRCSSQSGHNTVSWYQQALGQGPQFIFQYYREEENGRGNFPPRFSGLQFPNYSSELNVNALELDDSALYLCASSSRDREGETQYFGPGTRLLVL.